Below are 2 T cell receptor beta chains sequenced from a single sample in a study of OX40 agonist ivuxolimab in advanced cancers. The table came from immunoSEQ multiplex PCR; TCRdb's copy has only in-frame clones and leaves some out. The top ten clones hold about 50% of a sample with some 19,000 clones, 85% to 90% of them seen once. The material was CD4+ or CD8+ T cells sorted from blood, obtained in a trial of the OX40 agonist ivuxolimab. These receptors were collected from an adult with an advanced solid tumor such as melanoma, head and neck, liver or kidney cancer.

This chain uses TRBV11-3 with TRBJ2-1; D possibly corresponds to TRBD1 (6 bases). Germline loops: CDR1 SGHNT, CDR2 YENEEA. The CDR3 is 15 amino acids. V dropped 0 bases and J dropped 6 bases, with 12 bases sitting between them. CDR3 bases: TGTGCCAGCAGCTTAGATCGTGGGGGCCCCAATGAGCAGTTCTTC. It encodes CASSLDRGGPNEQFF.

The rearrangement joins TRBV4-1 to TRBJ2-7; 7 bases fit TRBD2. V shed 1 base, J shed 5 bases, and the junction held 8 bases outside the gene matches. This CDR3 has 15 residues. Germline assignment: CDR1 MGHRA and CDR2 YSYEKL. CDR3 sequence: CASSQVVDGRDEQYF. The CDR3 DNA sequence: TGCGCCAGCAGCCAAGTAGTGGATGGGAGGGACGAGCAGTACTTC.